This is a list of T cell receptor beta chains from one sample in a study of T cell responses to AZD1222 COVID-19 vaccine. Some clones are missing from TCRdb's copy, which holds only in-frame ones; the method was immunoSEQ multiplex PCR. The table lists 45,000 to 55,000 clones, around 84% of them singletons, with roughly 10% in the top ten. The sample consisted of peripheral blood, taken on day 0 of AZD1222 vaccination. Source of these receptors: an adult in good health. CDR3s leave out the opening cysteine and the closing phenylalanine or tryptophan.

ASSLATSSRSGF TRBV7-8
ASSVGGQRNTIY TRBV2
ASSYGTEAF TRBV19
ASSRNTEAF TRBV10-2
ASSSTGGNGYT TRBV5-6
ASSWGQGEEKLF TRBV7-2
SVEDQGGKRGYGYT TRBV29-1
ASSLASTIY TRBV12-3/TRBV12-4
ASRQTGGENEQF TRBV6-5
ASSQESPNQPQH TRBV4-1
AWSTSRTPNNSPLH TRBV30
ATSDLPGADTEAF TRBV24-1
ATRTSGIDEQY TRBV28
ASSLERGRYGYT TRBV5-1
SVDGSGTEAF TRBV29-1
ASSSRDRGLRAF TRBV10-2
ASNSVGGDTEAF TRBV6-5
ASSSSGANTGELF TRBV5-1
ASSPPGQGNLEQY TRBV18
ASSQDGDRVKGYT TRBV4-2
ASSFWGRSNQPQH TRBV5-6
ASRENSYNEQF TRBV2
ASSIQNYGYT TRBV19
ASSPTGTSYEQY TRBV4-2
SVPGLSNYGYT TRBV29-1
ATSRDRTGNQPQH TRBV15
ASSLGARYNEQF TRBV7-9
ASSPNGLVGTGELF TRBV7-3
ASLLRVGSTEAF TRBV7-8
ASSQDLTDTGELF TRBV4-3